Sequencing of this TCR beta chain was carried out in a study of cytotoxic CD8 clonotypes in ibrutinib-treated CLL. Whole-study context: A mean of about 250,000 productive templates and approximately 90,000 productive rearrangements was obtained per sample.

Profiled with immunoSEQ multiplex PCR; TCRdb holds only in-frame clones, not every one. Counted here are 150,000 or so clones, about four fifths occurring once; the ten biggest clones make up roughly 13%. The CDR3 is 16 amino acids. CDR1 is SGHNT, CDR2 YYREEE, per germline (reference sequence). Trimming cost V 0 bases and J 3 bases, with 14 bases left between them. V is TRBV5-4 and J is TRBJ2-3; D might be TRBD2 (6 bases). The sequence was obtained from a human donor with chronic lymphocytic leukemia. The material sequenced was PBMCs, taken after 12 months of ibrutinib treatment. The CDR3 is CASSLGMGGLTDTQYF. The DNA of the CDR3 is TGTGCCAGCAGCTTGGGGATGGGGGGTCTGACAGATACGCAGTATTTT. Full variable domain (outside the CDR3, taken from reference TRBV5-4 and TRBJ2-3): ETGVTQSPTHLIKTRGQQVTLRCSSQSGHNTVSWYQQALGQGPQFIFQYYREEENGRGNFPPRFSGLQFPNYSSELNVNALELDDSALYLCASSLGMGGLTDTQYFGPGTRLTVL.